The 21 T cell receptor beta chains given below trace back to one sample, sequenced in a study of cytomegalovirus exposure and HLA in healthy donors (TCRdb year 2017). The receptor library was made with the immunoSEQ multiplex PCR assay. For the multiplex PCR, a mixture combining 60 forward primers for TCR Vbeta segments and 13 reverse primers for TCR Jbeta segments was used. In TCRdb, the immuneACCESS table is reduced to in-frame sequences with V and J assigned. These tables do not hold every clone; where another copy was compared, an unresolved V gene accounts for under half, and the others remain unexplained. This sample comprises roughly 88,000 clones, roughly 72% of them detected only once. Of the sample, 4% to 5.5% falls within the top ten clones. Sequencing input: PBMCs. The receptors derive from a young man in good health and CMV-seropositive.

This clone was counted a few times. The chain carries TRBV6-5 and TRBJ2-7, with D possibly matching TRBD2 (5 bases). Trimming took 8 bases from V and 6 from J, leaving 17 bases between them. Germline V gene data show CDR1 as MNHEY and CDR2 as SVGAGI. The CDR3 is 13 amino acids. The CDR3 DNA sequence: TGTGCCAGCGGACTGTCCCCCTCGGGCGAGCAGTACTTC. The encoded protein is CASGLSPSGEQYF.

The genes are TRBV5-1 and TRBJ1-1, with TRBD1 as a possible D gene (6 bases). This CDR3 spans 14 amino acids. Germline V lookup: CDR1 SGHRS, CDR2 YFSETQ. V was clipped by 4 bases and J by 4 bases, with 14 bases between them. For the CDR3, the DNA is TGCGCCAGCAGCCTCGGAAACAGGGCCACTGAAGCTTTCTTT. As protein: CASSLGNRATEAFF.

The rearrangement links TRBV4-3 to TRBJ2-3; 13 bases agree with TRBD2. Germline CDR1 and CDR2: LGHNA and YSLEER. V shed 1 base and J 5 bases; nucleotides not matched to a gene: 0. There are 15 residues in the CDR3. The CDR3 DNA reads as TGCGCCAGCAGCCAAGGGACTAGCGGGGGAGATACGCAGTATTTT. It encodes CASSQGTSGGDTQYF.

The chain has TRBV5-1 and TRBJ1-6; 8 bases are shared with TRBD1. Germline V gene lookup returns CDR1 SGHRS and CDR2 YFSETQ. The CDR3 consists of 16 residues. Germline trimming cut 2 bases from V and 1 base from J; bases unmatched to any gene: 2. CDR3 nucleotide sequence: TGCGCCAGCAGCTTCAACAGGGGGTCCTATAATTCACCCCTCCACTTT. This gives the protein CASSFNRGSYNSPLHF.

With respect to this clone: A read error is likely, as this CDR3 ends without the conserved phenylalanine or tryptophan. Because the CDR3's place on the DNA is in doubt, the DNA is left out and the CDR3 is given as listed by TCRdb. The chain employs TRBV30 and TRBJ2-3; TRBD2, the D gene given by the table, was not confirmed from the DNA. In germline, CDR1 is GTSNPN, CDR2 SVGIG (reference sequence). The CDR3 contains 13 residues when both ends are counted. The CDR3 region is CAWSARDGSPNRV.

The rearrangement joins TRBV4-3 to TRBJ1-2, with TRBD1 as a possible D gene (5 bases). The germline V and J ends were trimmed by 1 base and 4 bases, with 13 bases remaining between them. Germline CDR1 is LGHNA and CDR2 is YSLEER. The CDR3 consists of 15 residues. CDR3 loop: CASSQGVEGPYGYTF. The CDR3 DNA follows: TGCGCCAGCAGCCAAGGGGTGGAGGGGCCCTATGGCTACACCTTC.

Only one count was recorded for this clone. The junction shows a germline mismatch at one end, possibly a read error. This rearrangement joins TRBV7-9 to TRBJ1-2; possibly TRBD1 for D (5 bases). The germline gives CDR1 SEHNR, CDR2 FQNEAQ (reference sequence). The CDR3 runs 15 residues. The CDR3 DNA is TGTTCCAGCGTCTATACCGGGACTGCTAACTATGGCTACACCTTC. It encodes CSSVYTGTANYGYTF.

The chain joins TRBV7-2 to TRBJ2-3; TRBD2 is a possible D gene (7 bases). V was pared by 3 bases and J by 6 bases, with 16 bases between. Per germline, CDR1 SGHTA and CDR2 FQGNSA. The CDR3 has 15 residues. The CDR3 is CASSFRGATGDTQYF. The CDR3 coding sequence is TGTGCCAGCAGCTTCCGGGGGGCGACGGGGGATACGCAGTATTTT.

The chain couples TRBV11-2 to TRBJ1-1, with D perhaps TRBD1 (5 bases). From germline, CDR1 is SGHAT and CDR2 FQNNGV. Trimming removed 1 base at V and 6 bases at J, with 15 bases between. This CDR3 is built from 15 residues. The CDR3 here is CASSLGAGREAEAFF. The CDR3 DNA reads TGTGCCAGCAGCTTAGGGGCAGGGAGGGAAGCTGAAGCTTTCTTT.

The gene calls are TRBV5-1 and TRBJ1-2; 9 nucleotides match TRBD1. Germline CDR1 reads SGHRS; CDR2 reads YFSETQ. The V and J ends lost 4 bases and 7 bases, in that order; junction bases with no gene match: 5. This CDR3 contains 13 residues. This CDR3 is CASSPGQGGGYTF. The DNA of the CDR3 is TGCGCCAGCAGCCCGGGACAGGGCGGTGGCTACACCTTC.

The table lists this clone with a count of one. The rearrangement joins TRBV7-8 to TRBJ1-3; D might be TRBD1 (5 bases). The germline gives CDR1 SGHVS, CDR2 FQNEAQ. The CDR3 consists of 14 residues. Between the trimmed V and J ends, which lost 1 base and 4 bases, there was a span of 8 bases. The CDR3 spells CASSLGQTGNTIYF. The CDR3 coding sequence is TGTGCCAGCAGCTTAGGACAGACGGGAAACACCATATATTTT.

The CDR3 DNA sequence: TGCGCCAGCAGCTTGGTAGGGACAACAGGGGACACTGAAGCTTTCTTT. Translation gives CASSLVGTTGDTEAFF. The chain carries TRBV5-1 and TRBJ1-1, with 7 bases matching TRBD1. The CDR3 loop spans 16 amino acids. J gave up 3 bases and V 0 bases, and 8 bases lay outside the gene matches. The germline V gene has CDR1 SGHRS and CDR2 YFSETQ.

This clone was seen a single time. The rearrangement links TRBV7-9 to TRBJ1-1; D is unresolved. The V gene lost 2 bases and the J gene lost 1 base, with 11 bases spanning the gap. The CDR3 is 15 residues long. CDR1 and CDR2 from the germline V gene are SEHNR and FQNEAQ (reference sequence). This CDR3 is CASSLWGLANTEAFF. The CDR3 DNA sequence: TGTGCCAGCAGCTTATGGGGTCTAGCGAACACTGAAGCTTTCTTT. Full variable domain (remainder filled in from reference TRBV7-9 and TRBJ1-1): DTGVSQNPRHKITKRGQNVTFRCDPISEHNRLYWYRQTLGQGPEFLTYFQNEAQLEKSRLLSDRFSAERPKGSFSTLEIQRTEQGDSAMYLCASSLWGLANTEAFFGQGTRLTVV.

Here the CDR3 reads CASSLTGTEAFF. DNA for the CDR3: TGTGCCAGCTCACTCACAGGGACTGAAGCTTTCTTT. The chain has TRBV18 and TRBJ1-1, with a possible D match to TRBD1 (6 bases). V was clipped by 4 bases and J by 5 bases, with 8 bases between them. This CDR3 contains 12 residues. Germline loops: CDR1 KGHSH, CDR2 LQKENI.

V and J are TRBV4-2 and TRBJ2-6; maybe TRBD1 (5 bases). Germline CDR1 and CDR2: LGHNA and YNFKEQ. This CDR3 is 16 amino acids long. Trimming cost V 0 bases and J 0 bases, with 6 bases left between them. The CDR3 is CASSQDQGSGANVLTF. CDR3 bases: TGTGCCAGCAGCCAAGATCAGGGCTCTGGGGCCAACGTCCTGACTTTC.

The chain joins TRBV6-1 to TRBJ1-3; maybe TRBD1 (6 bases). The V gene's germline CDR1 is MNHNS and CDR2 SASEGT. CDR3 length equals 14 residues. V shed 10 bases and J shed 2 bases, with 15 bases lying between them. The CDR3 reads CATAFRGTGNTIYF. The CDR3 DNA sequence: TGTGCCACGGCGTTCAGGGGTACTGGAAACACCATATATTTT.

Turning to this clone: An end of the junction differs from the germline gene, which may be a read error. The rearrangement joins TRBV5-1 to TRBJ2-5; D perhaps matches TRBD1 (5 bases). Germline lookup yields CDR1 SGHRS and CDR2 YFSETQ. This CDR3 contains 13 residues. CDR3 in DNA: TGCGCCAGCAGCTTGGATTCTGGGGCTTCCCCCCACTTC. Protein sequence: CASSLDSGASPHF.

The genes are TRBV5-4 and TRBJ2-2; D ambiguous. The ends were cut back, 0 bases at V and 0 bases at J, with 6 bases in the middle. The CDR3 contains 15 residues. CDR1 and CDR2 (germline): SGHNT, YYREEE (reference sequence). In nucleotides, the CDR3 is TGTGCCAGCAGCTTGGGCGGAACGAACACCGGGGAGCTGTTTTTT. It translates to CASSLGGTNTGELFF.

This chain joins TRBV7-2 and TRBJ1-2, with D possibly matching TRBD1 (5 bases). In germline, CDR1 is SGHTA, CDR2 FQGNSA. There are 15 residues in the CDR3. Between the trimmed V and J ends, which lost 1 base and 4 bases, there was a span of 13 bases. The CDR3 bases are TGTGCCAGCAGCTTAGGGGCAGGGCTTGCCTATGGCTACACCTTC. It encodes CASSLGAGLAYGYTF.

J is TRBJ2-6 and V is TRBV10-3; D is uncertain. The length of the CDR3 is 15 residues. CDR1 ENHRY and CDR2 SYGVKD come from the germline V gene. Trimming left V 2 bases short and J 4 bases short, with 9 bases between. CDR3 sequence (DNA): TGTGCCATCAGTGAGACCCTGGCAGGGGCCAACGTCCTGACTTTC. Translated: CAISETLAGANVLTF.

This clone was counted a single time. V is TRBV29-1 and J is TRBJ1-2; 9 positions agree with TRBD1. The CDR3 consists of 12 residues. V trimming: 6 bases; J trimming: 2 bases; junction bases outside the gene matches: 1. CDR1 and CDR2 (germline): SQVTM, ANQGSEA. The CDR3 sequence: CSVDRGNYGYTF. Written as DNA, the CDR3 is TGCAGCGTGGACAGGGGAAACTATGGCTACACCTTC. Full variable domain (missing parts from reference TRBV29-1 and TRBJ1-2): SAVISQKPSRDICQRGTSLTIQCQVDSQVTMMFWYRQQPGQSLTLIATANQGSEATYESGFVIDKFPISRPNLTFSTLTVSNMSPEDSSIYLCSVDRGNYGYTFGSGTRLTVV.